These 8 T cell receptor beta chains were all obtained from the same sample, sequenced in a study of OX40 agonist ivuxolimab in advanced cancers. The assay was immunoSEQ multiplex PCR, and TCRdb's table has in-frame clones only and misses some. The sample shows tens of thousands of clones, 70% to 80% of them seen only once. Sequences were derived from CD4+ or CD8+ T cells sorted from blood, sampled in a trial of the OX40 agonist ivuxolimab. The receptors derive from an adult with an advanced solid tumor such as melanoma, head and neck, liver or kidney cancer.

CDR3 region: CASSLKSSDNEQFF. CDR3 in DNA: TGTGCCAGCAGCTTGAAATCTAGTGATAATGAGCAGTTCTTC. The rearrangement links TRBV5-4 to TRBJ2-1; D is uncertain. Germline CDR1 and CDR2: SGHNT and YYREEE (reference sequence). V lost 1 base, J lost 7 bases, and 12 bases lay in between. CDR3 length: 14 amino acids.

The rearrangement links TRBV5-1 to TRBJ2-2; 12 positions agree with TRBD2. The ends lost 4 bases at V and 6 bases at J; junction bases unmatched: 7. Germline-derived CDR1 and CDR2 are SGHRS and YFSETQ. The CDR3 spans 16 residues. Here the CDR3 DNA reads TGCGCCAGCAGCCTGACTAGCGGGAGATCGTCCGGGGAGCTGTTTTTT. Translating it yields CASSLTSGRSSGELFF.

V usage is TRBV29-1 and J usage is TRBJ2-7; the D gene is possibly TRBD2 (6 bases). V was cut by 6 bases and J by 2 bases, with 14 bases left in between. Germline V gene lookup returns CDR1 SQVTM and CDR2 ANQGSEA. There are 13 residues in the CDR3. Here the CDR3 reads CSVFMTRPYEQYF. The CDR3 DNA reads as TGCAGCGTCTTTATGACTAGACCCTACGAGCAGTACTTC.

This clone was seen just once. V is TRBV5-1 and J is TRBJ2-5, with TRBD1 as a possible D gene (7 bases). The CDR3 has 16 residues. Trimming took off 7 bases at V and 2 bases at J, with 21 bases between the two ends. Germline loops: CDR1 SGHRS, CDR2 YFSETQ. As DNA, the CDR3 is TGCGCCAGCCGCAGGGGGACTCTAGAGACTCAAGAGACCCAGTACTTC. It is translated as CASRRGTLETQETQYF. Supplemented by reference TRBV5-1 and TRBJ2-5, the full variable domain reads KAGVTQTPRYLIKTRGQQVTLSCSPISGHRSVSWYQQTPGQGLQFLFEYFSETQRNKGNFPGRFSGRQFSNSRSEMNVSTLELGDSALYLCASRRGTLETQETQYFGPGTRLLVL.

Of note for this clone: One end of the junction does not line up with germline, which may come from a read error. The rearrangement links TRBV10-3 to TRBJ2-3; 9 bases fit TRBD2. The CDR3 extends over 15 amino acids. The germline gives CDR1 ENHRY, CDR2 SYGVKD. Here the CDR3 reads CAIRGPGTSRDTQYF. CDR3 DNA: TGTGCCATCAGAGGCCCCGGGACTAGCAGAGATACGCAGTATTTT.

V and J are TRBV28 and TRBJ2-4; D possibly corresponds to TRBD1 (6 bases). Germline-derived CDR1 and CDR2 are MDHEN and SYDVKM. Trimming left V 5 bases short and J 0 bases short, with 14 bases between. There are 16 residues in the CDR3. CDR3 nucleotide sequence: TGTGCCAGCAGTAATACAGGGAGTCTAGCCAAAAACATTCAGTACTTC. Translation gives CASSNTGSLAKNIQYF.

V and J are TRBV27 and TRBJ1-4, with D maybe TRBD1 (5 bases). Germline CDR1 reads MNHEY; CDR2 reads SMNVEV (reference sequence). With 5 bases removed from V and 8 bases from J, the gap between germline ends came to 24 bases. The CDR3 extends over 17 amino acids. The CDR3 protein is CASSPTHPGALGEKLFF. DNA of the CDR3: TGTGCCAGCAGTCCCACGCATCCCGGGGCTCTGGGGGAAAAACTGTTTTTT.

This chain links TRBV11-1 with TRBJ2-2; maybe TRBD2 (6 bases). This CDR3 is 12 amino acids long. V was pared by 4 bases and J by 8 bases, with 8 bases between. Germline loops: CDR1 SGHAT, CDR2 FQDESV (reference sequence). CDR3 sequence: CASSSSAGELFF. CDR3 DNA sequence: TGTGCCAGCAGCTCTAGCGCTGGGGAGCTGTTTTTT.